Shown below are 7 T cell receptor beta chains from a single sample sequenced in a study of regulatory T cells in long-lasting Graves disease. Time point reported: newly diagnosed GD, antithyroid drugs for less than 3 months. Following extraction of RNA from PBMCs, that RNA was used to make the TCR library. CDR3-region Arm-PCR and iRepertoire HTBI primers produced the TCR beta libraries. One entry per CDR3 protein, called by TCRdb with MiXCR from the multiplex PCR reads. The sample lists about 430,000 distinct CDR3 sequences, approximately 15% occurring once. In addition, the sample was reused for a study of T cells in Graves' hyperthyroidism and ophthalmopathy.

The input for sequencing was peripheral blood mononuclear cells (PBMCs), taken at new diagnosis, from a patient treated with antithyroid drugs. The receptors derive from a woman aged 40-49 years with Graves disease.

This clonotype was observed at least ten times. The chain employs TRBV20-1 and TRBJ2-2; no definite D call. Germline V gene lookup returns CDR1 DFQATT and CDR2 SNEGSKA (reference sequence). CDR3 size: 13 residues. Between the trimmed V and J ends, which lost 2 bases and 4 bases, there was a span of 8 bases. CDR3 DNA sequence: TGCAGTGCTAGATCCTCAGGCACCGGGGAGCTGTTTTTT. Translating gives CSARSSGTGELFF.

The chain carries TRBV13 and TRBJ2-3; perhaps TRBD2 as D (7 bases). The CDR3 loop spans 18 amino acids. Looked up from germline, CDR1 is PRHDT and CDR2 is FYEKMQ (reference sequence). V was clipped by 5 bases and J by 4 bases, with 25 bases between them. CDR3 residues: CASSPEGVAEGGPDTQYF. The CDR3 DNA follows: TGTGCCAGCAGCCCAGAGGGCGTAGCGGAGGGGGGGCCAGATACGCAGTATTTT.

The V and J genes are TRBV6-2 or TRBV6-3 and TRBJ2-2; no clear D gene. Germline lookup yields CDR1 MNHEY and CDR2 SVGEGT. CDR3 length: 15 amino acids. With 8 bases removed from V and 4 bases from J, the gap between germline ends came to 17 bases. The CDR3 protein is CASHKWVAPTGELFF. CDR3 DNA: TGTGCCAGCCACAAGTGGGTTGCCCCCACCGGGGAGCTGTTTTTT.

This clonotype occurred a few times. J is TRBJ2-7 and V is TRBV28; TRBD2 matches at 9 bases. This CDR3 region has 14 residues. Germline V lookup: CDR1 MDHEN, CDR2 SYDVKM. V gave up 8 bases and J gave up 3 bases; unmatched junction bases: 8. The CDR3 region is CASCVTSGFYEQYF. The CDR3 DNA is TGTGCCAGCTGTGTGACTAGCGGCTTCTACGAGCAGTACTTC.

This clonotype has just a few counts. V usage is TRBV7-8 and J usage is TRBJ1-2, with TRBD1 as a possible D gene (5 bases). V lost 4 bases and J lost 3, with 9 bases in between. From germline, CDR1 is SGHVS and CDR2 FQNEAQ. There are 13 residues in the CDR3. The CDR3 loop reads CASSSRDDYGYTF. CDR3 bases: TGTGCCAGCAGCTCCAGGGATGACTATGGCTACACCTTC.

In its sample, this clonotype was seen many times. This chain uses TRBV20-1 with TRBJ2-5; 12 nucleotides align to TRBD2. Germline assignment: CDR1 DFQATT and CDR2 SNEGSKA (reference sequence). The CDR3 has 14 amino acids. The J segment lost 5 bases and the V segment lost 7 bases, leaving 8 bases of the junction unmatched. Here the CDR3 reads CSVTTSGRLETQYF. CDR3 sequence (DNA): TGCAGTGTCACTACTAGCGGGAGGCTGGAGACCCAGTACTTC.

The CDR3 loop is CAGRGRPTGELFF. In DNA, the CDR3 is TGTGCCGGTCGCGGGAGGCCCACCGGGGAGCTGTTTTTT. The chain recombines TRBV12-3 or TRBV12-4 with TRBJ2-2; TRBD2 aligns across 8 bases. The CDR3 is made up of 13 amino acids. Trimming removed 11 bases from V and 4 bases from J; junction bases left unmatched: 6.